This T cell receptor (beta chain) was documented in a study of shared clonotypes between healthy human individuals. From germline, CDR1 is GTSNPN and CDR2 SVGIG (reference sequence). V lost 5 bases and J lost 7; bases outside the gene matches: 12. The CDR3 totals 16 residues. CD8 memory comprised CD45RO+ plus CCR7-negative CD45RA+ TemRA cells. Assay: immunoSEQ multiplex PCR; the TCRdb copy retains only in-frame clones and omits some. The sample has a few hundred thousand clones; over 75% are singletons. Sample: memory CD8+ T cells sorted from blood. Sample subset: CD45RO+ cells pooled with CCR7-negative TemRA cells. J is TRBJ2-2 and V is TRBV30, with 11 positions matching TRBD2. The source of this sequence is a man aged 18 to 30 in good health. Here the CDR3 reads CAWAPVLAGVLGELFF. The CDR3 DNA reads TGTGCCTGGGCCCCTGTACTAGCGGGAGTTCTCGGGGAGCTGTTTTTT.